These T cell receptor beta chains were read from a single sample in a study of cytomegalovirus exposure and HLA in healthy donors. Assay: immunoSEQ multiplex PCR; the TCRdb copy retains only in-frame clones and omits some. Of approximately 150,000 clones in the sample, about 80% are singletons; the top ten hold 1.3%. The sample was PBMCs. All receptors derive from a woman between 45 and 65 years old in good health and CMV-seronegative. Each CDR3 is given with its conserved first and last residue. The D gene is left open where the match is weak. For some rows the clone size is stated as once, few or many, or as a class when expanded; others skip it.

abundance,j_gene,v_gene,d_gene,CDR3aa,CDR3nt
once,TRBJ2-7,TRBV6-5,TRBD1,CASSPPGQGNEQYF,TGTGCCAGCAGTCCGCCGGGACAGGGCAACGAGCAGTACTTC
NA,TRBJ1-4,TRBV5-6,NA,CASSLLGARANEKLFF,TGTGCCAGCAGCTTGCTGGGGGCGCGTGCTAATGAAAAACTGTTTTTT
few,TRBJ1-1,TRBV10-3,NA,CAISDRSQGGTEAFF,TGTGCCATCAGTGACCGCTCTCAGGGCGGCACTGAAGCTTTCTTT
NA,TRBJ2-3,TRBV5-1,TRBD2,CASSLGVSGGTDTQYF,TGCGCCAGCAGCTTGGGGGTTAGCGGGGGCACAGATACGCAGTATTTT
NA,TRBJ2-7,TRBV5-5,NA,CASSLQGYYEQYF,TGTGCCAGCAGCTTGCAGGGTTACTACGAGCAGTACTTC
NA,TRBJ2-5,TRBV18,NA,CASSMKSEPGETQYF,TGTGCCAGCTCAATGAAGTCTGAGCCCGGGGAGACCCAGTACTTC
once,TRBJ2-5,TRBV28,NA,CASSLYGLETQYF,TGTGCCAGCAGTTTATATGGACTGGAGACCCAGTACTTC
once,TRBJ2-3,TRBV5-1,TRBD2,CASSLTTLAGGTDTQYF,TGCGCCAGCAGCTTGACCACACTAGCGGGAGGGACAGATACGCAGTATTTT
NA,TRBJ1-2,TRBV9,NA,CASSTPQGGGYTF,TGTGCCAGCAGCACTCCGCAGGGCGGCGGCTACACCTTC
once,TRBJ2-2,TRBV5-1,TRBD2,CASSSGTNANTGELFF,TGCGCCAGCAGCTCCGGGACTAACGCGAACACCGGGGAGCTGTTTTTT
NA,TRBJ2-3,TRBV19,NA,CASSITLGGLGTDTQYF,TGTGCCAGTAGTATTACTTTGGGGGGGCTCGGCACAGATACGCAGTATTTT
NA,TRBJ2-1,TRBV5-4,TRBD2,CASSGPGLAGATYNEQFF,TGTGCCAGCAGCGGGCCCGGACTAGCGGGAGCTACCTACAATGAGCAGTTCTTC
NA,TRBJ2-3,TRBV7-9,TRBD2,CASSLEAGGQFGTDTQYF,TGTGCCAGCAGCTTAGAAGCGGGGGGGCAATTTGGCACAGATACGCAGTATTTT
NA,TRBJ2-3,TRBV6-1,NA,CASSESLSTDTQYF,TGTGCCAGCAGTGAGAGCCTGAGCACAGATACGCAGTATTTT
NA,TRBJ2-6,TRBV6-1,NA,CASSVTISGANVLTF,TGTGCCAGCAGTGTAACTATCTCTGGGGCCAACGTCCTGACTTTC
NA,TRBJ2-5,TRBV7-9,NA,CASSLGTAPLQETQYF,TGTGCCAGCAGCTTAGGGACAGCCCCCCTCCAAGAGACCCAGTACTTC
NA,TRBJ2-7,TRBV11-2,NA,CASSSHRAYEQYF,TGTGCCAGCAGCTCCCACAGGGCCTACGAGCAGTACTTC
NA,TRBJ1-2,TRBV6-4,TRBD1,CASSPRGQGNPVGYGYTF,TGTGCCAGCAGCCCTCGAGGACAGGGGAATCCCGTAGGCTATGGCTACACCTTC
NA,TRBJ2-7,TRBV7-2,TRBD2,CASSPRPSSGRVNEQYF,TGTGCCAGCAGCCCCCGGCCTTCTAGCGGGAGGGTCAACGAGCAGTACTTC
NA,TRBJ2-7,TRBV7-9,TRBD1,CASSFQPGTGNYEQYF,TGTGCCAGCAGCTTCCAGCCGGGGACAGGGAACTACGAGCAGTACTTC
NA,TRBJ2-7,TRBV25-1,NA,CASSESGDLYEQYF,TGTGCCAGCAGTGAATCGGGGGACCTCTACGAGCAGTACTTC
NA,TRBJ1-6,TRBV7-9,NA,CASSLGPDLPLHF,TGTGCCAGCAGCTTAGGCCCCGACTTGCCCCTCCACTTT
NA,TRBJ2-5,TRBV2,TRBD1,CASRRDRGWETQYF,TGTGCCAGCAGAAGGGACAGGGGGTGGGAGACCCAGTACTTC
NA,TRBJ1-4,TRBV5-1,NA,CASSLGRTATNEKLFF,TGCGCCAGCAGCTTGGGCAGGACTGCAACTAATGAAAAACTGTTTTTT
once,TRBJ2-5,TRBV5-1,TRBD1,CASSFGATGGEETQYF,TGCGCCAGCAGCTTCGGCGCAACAGGGGGCGAAGAGACCCAGTACTTC
NA,TRBJ2-3,TRBV28,TRBD2,CASSSPARLAGGADTQYF,TGTGCCAGCAGTTCCCCCGCCCGACTAGCGGGGGGGGCAGATACGCAGTATTTT
NA,TRBJ2-4,TRBV19,TRBD1,CASSIVSGQGSPKNIQYF,TGTGCCAGTAGTATAGTATCGGGACAGGGTTCCCCTAAAAACATTCAGTACTTC
NA,TRBJ1-2,TRBV10-3,NA,CAISDPPGEYGYTF,TGTGCCATCAGTGACCCCCCGGGGGAGTATGGCTACACCTTC
NA,TRBJ1-1,TRBV18,TRBD1,CASSPRQGDTEAFF,TGTGCCAGCTCACCCAGACAGGGCGACACTGAAGCTTTCTTT
NA,TRBJ1-2,TRBV19,TRBD1,CASSGVGTGGSYGYTF,TGTGCCAGTAGTGGAGTAGGGACAGGGGGTTCCTATGGCTACACCTTC
NA,TRBJ1-2,TRBV6-1,NA,CASDKDNGYGYTF,TGTGCCAGCGACAAGGACAATGGCTATGGCTACACCTTC
NA,TRBJ1-2,TRBV28,NA,CASRRQSEPSNYGYTF,TGTGCCAGCAGACGACAGAGCGAACCTTCTAACTATGGCTACACCTTC
NA,TRBJ2-5,TRBV7-3,TRBD2,CASSLSGGGKETQYF,TGTGCCAGCAGCTTATCTGGGGGGGGGAAAGAGACCCAGTACTTC
NA,TRBJ2-1,TRBV10-1,NA,CASSESRLQGRREQFF,TGCGCCAGCAGTGAGTCGAGGTTACAGGGCAGGCGTGAGCAGTTCTTC
NA,TRBJ2-7,TRBV4-1,NA,CASSQPLARPYEQYF,TGCGCCAGCAGCCAACCCTTGGCCAGGCCCTACGAGCAGTACTTC
few,TRBJ1-1,TRBV4-1,NA,CASSQERQRNTEAFF,TGCGCCAGCAGCCAAGAACGACAGCGGAACACTGAAGCTTTCTTT
NA,TRBJ2-3,TRBV9,NA,CASSAPGRDTQYF,TGTGCCAGCAGCGCCCCGGGGAGGGATACGCAGTATTTT
NA,TRBJ2-2,TRBV28,NA,CASSFVNSGELFF,TGTGCCAGCAGTTTTGTAAATAGCGGGGAGCTGTTTTTT
NA,TRBJ1-1,TRBV9,TRBD1,CASATGSRVNTEAFF,TGTGCCAGCGCGACAGGGTCGAGGGTGAACACTGAAGCTTTCTTT
NA,TRBJ1-2,TRBV4-3,NA,CASSQDAAGGASRGYTF,TGCGCCAGCAGCCAAGATGCAGCGGGGGGCGCGTCTAGGGGCTACACCTTC
few,TRBJ1-6,TRBV5-6,NA,CASSLTSRGSPLHF,TGTGCCAGCAGCTTGACATCTAGGGGTTCACCCCTCCACTTT
few,TRBJ1-4,TRBV27,NA,CASSLVGANEKLFF,TGTGCCAGCAGTCTGGTAGGGGCTAATGAAAAACTGTTTTTT
NA,TRBJ2-7,TRBV28,TRBD1,CATQLTGLFQEQYF,TGTGCCACCCAATTGACAGGGTTATTCCAGGAGCAGTACTTC
NA,TRBJ2-5,TRBV11-2,TRBD2,CASSPRLARGETQYF,TGTGCCAGCAGCCCCCGACTAGCGAGGGGGGAGACCCAGTACTTC
NA,TRBJ2-5,TRBV6-5,TRBD1,CASSYSRTGRETQYF,TGTGCCAGCAGTTACTCCCGGACAGGGAGAGAGACCCAGTACTTC
NA,TRBJ2-7,TRBV2,NA,CASSEGRGSSYEQYF,TGTGCCAGCAGTGAAGGGAGGGGCAGCTCCTACGAGCAGTACTTC
NA,TRBJ2-5,TRBV5-1,TRBD1,CASLGQGQETQYF,TGCGCCAGCCTCGGACAGGGCCAAGAGACCCAGTACTTC
NA,TRBJ2-1,TRBV18,NA,CASSPPKGELRNEQFF,TGTGCCAGCTCACCACCGAAGGGGGAATTACGGAATGAGCAGTTCTTC
NA,TRBJ2-7,TRBV7-9,TRBD2,CASSLQLAGQGEQYF,TGTGCCAGCAGCTTACAACTAGCGGGTCAGGGCGAGCAGTACTTC
NA,TRBJ2-1,TRBV19,NA,CASGGQLGLYNEQFF,TGTGCCAGTGGGGGACAACTCGGATTATACAATGAGCAGTTCTTC
NA,TRBJ1-2,TRBV5-1,TRBD1,CASSSTGGEDGYTF,TGCGCCAGCAGCTCCACAGGGGGCGAAGATGGCTACACCTTC
NA,TRBJ2-7,TRBV7-2,TRBD2,CASSRTSGGSAGVYEQYF,TGTGCCAGCAGTCGGACTAGCGGGGGGAGTGCAGGGGTGTACGAGCAGTACTTC
NA,TRBJ2-7,TRBV7-3,TRBD2,CASSLIAGGPYEQYF,TGTGCCAGCAGCTTAATCGCGGGAGGTCCCTACGAGCAGTACTTC
NA,TRBJ2-5,TRBV4-3,NA,CASSQDMSGQETQYF,TGCGCCAGCAGCCAAGATATGAGCGGCCAAGAGACCCAGTACTTC
NA,TRBJ1-1,TRBV2,NA,CASSGGLGSEAFF,TGTGCCAGCAGTGGAGGTCTAGGCTCCGAAGCTTTCTTT
NA,TRBJ2-3,TRBV28,TRBD2,CASSLLIGLAGSTDTQYF,TGTGCCAGCAGTTTGCTTATCGGACTAGCGGGAAGCACAGATACGCAGTATTTT
NA,TRBJ1-2,TRBV9,NA,CASTSGTNYGYTF,TGTGCCAGCACCTCAGGGACTAACTATGGCTACACCTTC